A selection of T cell receptor beta chains follows, all from one sample in a study of blood T cell repertoires in COVID-19. The repertoire was sequenced with immunoSEQ multiplex PCR; TCRdb's copy has only in-frame clones and lacks some. The repertoire holds 150,000 or so clones, with 75% to 95% as singletons. Material for sequencing was peripheral blood. The receptors stem from a middle-aged man with acute or convalescent COVID-19. Both conserved end residues are part of each CDR3. Fields, in order: CDR3 length, V gene, D gene, CDR3 protein. D genes are given only for firm matches.

14	TRBV7-9	NA	CASSRGFENTEAFF
16	TRBV7-9	TRBD2	CASSAPGTSGANEQFF
13	TRBV28	TRBD1	CASSVAGGYEQYF
16	TRBV4-1	TRBD2	CASSQSSGVLYNEQFF
14	TRBV2	TRBD1	CASKGQGGTDTQYF
17	TRBV2	TRBD2	CASSWRDSGRAPDTQYF
15	TRBV18	NA	CASSPGGANTGELFF
17	TRBV9	NA	CASSFTRGGAAGYGYTF
16	TRBV19	NA	CASSGYSGSSYNEQFF
13	TRBV5-1	TRBD2	CASSGRGNYEQYF
15	TRBV5-5	TRBD1	CASSILTTGEDGYTF
18	TRBV28	TRBD1	CASNNRDSYTIAKNIQYF
15	TRBV28	NA	CASSFSVSSTDTQYF
17	TRBV7-2	NA	CASRPTHRVAGSNEQFF
14	TRBV11-3	NA	CASSIGAGQETQYF
16	TRBV7-9	TRBD2	CASSPRASGRYNEQFF
16	TRBV11-2	TRBD2	CASSFGLAVSTDTQYF
18	TRBV2	TRBD2	CASSHTLGTSGDYNEQFF
15	TRBV9	NA	CASSVAFGTNYGYTF
17	TRBV27	TRBD2	CASSSGLAGGPGGEQYF
15	TRBV7-2	NA	CASSFFSRSTDTQYF
12	TRBV2	NA	CASSERLAKQFF
17	TRBV2	NA	CASSEYGHGNPNYGYTF
15	TRBV19	NA	CASSRITGTQETQYF
15	TRBV9	TRBD1	CASSVRPGQDQPQHF
15	TRBV9	NA	CASSPRGILWETQYF
17	TRBV3-1/TRBV3-2	TRBD2	CASSQDIPGGRIETQYF
17	TRBV4-2	NA	CASSQDPYTQGGAGWYF
16	TRBV19	NA	CASSIDAETERETQYF
15	TRBV6-5	NA	CASSPRQSRNTEAFF
16	TRBV18	TRBD2	CASSPGTSGFTDTQYF
14	TRBV15	NA	CATSRDLADSGYTF
15	TRBV5-4	TRBD1	CASSSRDRVGSPLHF
17	TRBV7-9	TRBD1	CASSTKTGAHSGNTIYF
13	TRBV9	NA	CASSVGGRDTQYF
14	TRBV27	NA	CASSKWGEGYGYTF
16	TRBV14	NA	CASSQWLSGPQETQYF
15	TRBV24-1	TRBD1	CATSDSQDRVEEAFF
13	TRBV10-3	NA	CAISEGSPHTQYF
17	TRBV21-1	NA	CASSKDPLVAGVNEQFF
15	TRBV19	NA	CASSSSGGSNQPQHF
15	TRBV4-3	TRBD1	CASSHGDRDAGELFF
14	TRBV5-5	NA	CASSQEDSLNEQFF
11	TRBV7-6	NA	CASPGWGRAFF
12	TRBV19	NA	CASTSGGNTIYF
16	TRBV7-3	TRBD2	CASSLVAVAGVYEQFF
12	TRBV28	NA	CASSSEGLAWYF
17	TRBV7-8	TRBD2	CASSLPLAGVTTDTQYF
12	TRBV30	NA	CAWSGQNTEAFF
15	TRBV19	TRBD2	CASSLEAGVRNEQFF
13	TRBV10-1	NA	CASSRELKGEQYF
12	TRBV28	NA	CASSTNRLEAFF
13	TRBV5-1	TRBD1	CASSPTGVDTQYF